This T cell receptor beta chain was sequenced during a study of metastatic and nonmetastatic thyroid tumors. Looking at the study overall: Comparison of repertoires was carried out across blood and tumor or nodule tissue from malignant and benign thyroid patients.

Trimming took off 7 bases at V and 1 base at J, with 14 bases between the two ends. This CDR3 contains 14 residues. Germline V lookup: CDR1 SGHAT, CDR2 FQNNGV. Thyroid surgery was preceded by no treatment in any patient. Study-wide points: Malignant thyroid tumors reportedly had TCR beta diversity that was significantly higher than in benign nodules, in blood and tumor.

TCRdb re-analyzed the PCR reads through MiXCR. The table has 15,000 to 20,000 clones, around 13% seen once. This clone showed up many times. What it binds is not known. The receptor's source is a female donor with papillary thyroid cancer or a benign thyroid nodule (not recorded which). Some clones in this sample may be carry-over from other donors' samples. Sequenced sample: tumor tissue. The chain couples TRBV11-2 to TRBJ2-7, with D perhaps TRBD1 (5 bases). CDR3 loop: CASTPWGGSYEQYF. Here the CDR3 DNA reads TGTGCCAGCACCCCTTGGGGCGGTTCCTACGAGCAGTACTTC.